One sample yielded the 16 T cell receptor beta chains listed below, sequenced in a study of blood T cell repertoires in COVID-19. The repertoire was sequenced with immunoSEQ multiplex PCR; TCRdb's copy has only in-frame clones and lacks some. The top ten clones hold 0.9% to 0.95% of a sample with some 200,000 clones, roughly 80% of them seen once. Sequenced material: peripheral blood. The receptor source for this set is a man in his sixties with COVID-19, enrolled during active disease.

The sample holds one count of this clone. Here the CDR3 reads CAISARDSFNQPQHF. CDR3 DNA sequence: TGTGCCATCAGTGCCCGGGACAGCTTCAATCAGCCCCAGCATTTT. This sequence joins TRBV10-3 and TRBJ1-5, with 7 bases aligning to TRBD1. This CDR3 comprises 15 residues. Germline CDR1 reads ENHRY; CDR2 reads SYGVKD. V lost 4 bases, J lost 3 bases, and 6 bases stayed unmatched.

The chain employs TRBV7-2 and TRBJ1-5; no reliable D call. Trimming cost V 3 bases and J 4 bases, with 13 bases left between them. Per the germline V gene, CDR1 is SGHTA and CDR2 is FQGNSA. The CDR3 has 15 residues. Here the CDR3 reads CASSFGGGGNQPQHF. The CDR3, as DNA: TGTGCCAGCAGCTTTGGTGGTGGAGGAAATCAGCCCCAGCATTTT.

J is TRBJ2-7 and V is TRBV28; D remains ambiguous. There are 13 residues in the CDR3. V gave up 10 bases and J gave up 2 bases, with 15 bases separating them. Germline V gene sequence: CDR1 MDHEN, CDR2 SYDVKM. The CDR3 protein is CATNGGGTYEQYF. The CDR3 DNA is TGTGCCACCAACGGCGGCGGAACCTACGAGCAGTACTTC.

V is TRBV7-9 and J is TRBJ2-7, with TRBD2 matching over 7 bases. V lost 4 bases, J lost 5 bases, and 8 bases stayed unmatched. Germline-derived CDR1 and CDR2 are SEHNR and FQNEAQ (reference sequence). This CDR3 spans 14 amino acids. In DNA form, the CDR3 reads TGTGCCAGCAGCTCTTCGGGCGGGAGCAACGAGCAGTACTTC. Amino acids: CASSSSGGSNEQYF.

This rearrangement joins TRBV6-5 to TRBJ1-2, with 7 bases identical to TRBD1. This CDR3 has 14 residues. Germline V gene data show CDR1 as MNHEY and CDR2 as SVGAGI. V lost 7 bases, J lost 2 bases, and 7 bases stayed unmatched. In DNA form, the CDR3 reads TGTGCCAGCAAGTACCCGGGACAGAACTATGGCTACACCTTC. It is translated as CASKYPGQNYGYTF.

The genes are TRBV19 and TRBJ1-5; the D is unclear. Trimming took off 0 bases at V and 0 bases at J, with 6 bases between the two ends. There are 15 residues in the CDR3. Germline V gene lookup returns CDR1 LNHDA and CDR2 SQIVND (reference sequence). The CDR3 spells CASSIDTGSNQPQHF. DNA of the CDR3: TGTGCCAGTAGTATAGATACGGGTAGCAATCAGCCCCAGCATTTT.

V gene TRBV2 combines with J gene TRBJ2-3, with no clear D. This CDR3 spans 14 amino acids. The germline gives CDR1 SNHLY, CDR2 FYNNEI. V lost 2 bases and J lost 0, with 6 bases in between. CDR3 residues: CASSESWSTDTQYF. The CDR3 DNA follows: TGTGCCAGCAGTGAAAGCTGGAGCACAGATACGCAGTATTTT.

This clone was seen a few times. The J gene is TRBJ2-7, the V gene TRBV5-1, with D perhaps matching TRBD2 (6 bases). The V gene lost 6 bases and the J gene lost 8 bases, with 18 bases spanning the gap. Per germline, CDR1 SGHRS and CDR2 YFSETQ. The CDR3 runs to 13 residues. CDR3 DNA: TGCGCCAGCAATTCGGCGGGGCGCGGAAAGCAGTACTTC. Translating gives CASNSAGRGKQYF.

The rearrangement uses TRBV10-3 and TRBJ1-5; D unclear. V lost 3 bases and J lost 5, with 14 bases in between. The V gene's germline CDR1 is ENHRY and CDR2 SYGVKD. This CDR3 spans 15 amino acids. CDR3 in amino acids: CAISEVLGRDQPQHF. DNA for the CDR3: TGTGCCATCAGTGAAGTATTAGGGAGGGATCAGCCCCAGCATTTT.

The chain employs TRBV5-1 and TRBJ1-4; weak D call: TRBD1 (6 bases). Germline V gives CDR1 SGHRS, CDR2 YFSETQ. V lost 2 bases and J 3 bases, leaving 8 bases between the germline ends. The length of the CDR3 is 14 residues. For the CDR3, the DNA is TGCGCCAGCAGCTTACAGGGTCCTAATGAAAAACTGTTTTTT. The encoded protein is CASSLQGPNEKLFF.

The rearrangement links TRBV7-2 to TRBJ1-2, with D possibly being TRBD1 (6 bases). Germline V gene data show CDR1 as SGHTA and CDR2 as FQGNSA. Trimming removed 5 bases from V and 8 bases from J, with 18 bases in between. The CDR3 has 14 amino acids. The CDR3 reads CASSRGVEGGGYTF. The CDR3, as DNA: TGTGCCAGCAGCCGCGGGGTGGAGGGGGGGGGCTACACCTTC.

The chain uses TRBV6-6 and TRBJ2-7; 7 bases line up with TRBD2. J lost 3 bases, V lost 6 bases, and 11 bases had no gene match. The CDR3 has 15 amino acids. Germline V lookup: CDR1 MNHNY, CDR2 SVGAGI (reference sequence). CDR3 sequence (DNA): TGTGCCAGCAGCCCGGAGGGAGGGCCGAACTACGAGCAGTACTTC. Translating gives CASSPEGGPNYEQYF.

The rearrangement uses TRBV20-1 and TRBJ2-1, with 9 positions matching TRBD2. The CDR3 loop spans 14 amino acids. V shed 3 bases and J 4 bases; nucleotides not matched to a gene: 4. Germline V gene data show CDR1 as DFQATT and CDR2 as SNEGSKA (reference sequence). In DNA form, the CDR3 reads TGCAGTGCTAGTCAGGCGGGAGGGTACAATGAGCAGTTCTTC. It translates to CSASQAGGYNEQFF.

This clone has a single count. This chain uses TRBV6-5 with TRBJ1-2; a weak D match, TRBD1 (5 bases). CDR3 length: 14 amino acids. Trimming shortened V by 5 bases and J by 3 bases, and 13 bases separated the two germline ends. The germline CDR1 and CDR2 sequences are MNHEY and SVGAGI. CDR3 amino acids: CASSLGGWDYGYTF. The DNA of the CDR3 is TGTGCCAGCAGTCTGGGGGGGTGGGACTATGGCTACACCTTC.

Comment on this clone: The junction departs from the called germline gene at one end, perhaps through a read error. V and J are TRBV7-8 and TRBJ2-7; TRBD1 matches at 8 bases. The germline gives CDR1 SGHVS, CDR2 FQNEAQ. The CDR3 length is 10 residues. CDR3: CASSPTTGDF. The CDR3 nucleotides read TGTGCCAGCAGCCCAACGACAGGGGACTTC.

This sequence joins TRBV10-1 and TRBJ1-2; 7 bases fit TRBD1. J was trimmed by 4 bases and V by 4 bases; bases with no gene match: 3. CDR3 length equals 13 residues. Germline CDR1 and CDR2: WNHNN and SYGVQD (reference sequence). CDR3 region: CASSAGTAYGYTF. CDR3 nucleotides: TGCGCCAGCAGTGCCGGGACAGCCTATGGCTACACCTTC.